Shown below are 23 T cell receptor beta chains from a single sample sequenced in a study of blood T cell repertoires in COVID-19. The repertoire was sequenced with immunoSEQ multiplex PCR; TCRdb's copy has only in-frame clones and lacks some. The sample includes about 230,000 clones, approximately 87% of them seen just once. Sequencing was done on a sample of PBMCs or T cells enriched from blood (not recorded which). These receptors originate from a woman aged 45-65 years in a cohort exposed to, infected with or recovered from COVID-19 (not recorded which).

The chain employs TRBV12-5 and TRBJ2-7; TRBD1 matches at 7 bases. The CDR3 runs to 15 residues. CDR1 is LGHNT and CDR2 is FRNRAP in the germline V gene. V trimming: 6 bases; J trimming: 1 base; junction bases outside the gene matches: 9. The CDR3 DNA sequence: TGTGCTAGTGGCCCCAGAGGGGGCCCTTCCTACGAGCAGTACTTC. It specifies CASGPRGGPSYEQYF.

The DNA of the CDR3 is TGTGCCAGCAGTTTCTTGGGGCCGGGACTAGCCGCCGAGCAGTACTTC. Amino acid sequence: CASSFLGPGLAAEQYF. The chain combines TRBV6-2 or TRBV6-3 with TRBJ2-7; 9 nucleotides align to TRBD2. V lost 4 bases to trimming and J lost 6 bases; unmatched junction nucleotides: 13. Germline values: CDR1 MNHEY, CDR2 SVGEGT. This CDR3 spans 16 amino acids.

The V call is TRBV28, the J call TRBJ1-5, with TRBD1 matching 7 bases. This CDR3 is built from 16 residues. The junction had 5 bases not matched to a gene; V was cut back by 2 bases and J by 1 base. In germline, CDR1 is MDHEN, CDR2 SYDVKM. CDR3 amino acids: CASSLEGAVSNQPQHF. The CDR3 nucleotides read TGTGCCAGCAGTTTAGAGGGGGCGGTCAGCAATCAGCCCCAGCATTTT.

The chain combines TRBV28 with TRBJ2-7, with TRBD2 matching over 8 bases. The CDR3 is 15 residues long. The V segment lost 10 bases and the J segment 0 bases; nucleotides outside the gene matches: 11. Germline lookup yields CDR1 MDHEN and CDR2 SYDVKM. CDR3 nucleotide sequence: TGTGCCACCTTGGCGGGGGGATTAGACTCCTACGAGCAGTACTTC. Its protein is CATLAGGLDSYEQYF.

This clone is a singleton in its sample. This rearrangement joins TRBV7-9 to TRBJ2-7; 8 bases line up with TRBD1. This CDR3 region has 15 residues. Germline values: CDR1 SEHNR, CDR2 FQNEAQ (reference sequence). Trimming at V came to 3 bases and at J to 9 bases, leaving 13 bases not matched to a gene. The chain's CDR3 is CASSFGQGTVPTQYF. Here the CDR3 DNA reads TGTGCCAGCAGCTTCGGACAGGGCACAGTTCCAACGCAGTACTTC.

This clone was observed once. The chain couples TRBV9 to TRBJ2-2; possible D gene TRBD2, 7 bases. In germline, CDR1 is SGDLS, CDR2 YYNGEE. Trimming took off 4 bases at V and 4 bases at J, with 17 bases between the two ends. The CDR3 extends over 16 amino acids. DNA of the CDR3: TGTGCCAGCAGCTCCTCCGGGGGGCTACCCACCGGGGAGCTGTTTTTT. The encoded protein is CASSSSGGLPTGELFF.

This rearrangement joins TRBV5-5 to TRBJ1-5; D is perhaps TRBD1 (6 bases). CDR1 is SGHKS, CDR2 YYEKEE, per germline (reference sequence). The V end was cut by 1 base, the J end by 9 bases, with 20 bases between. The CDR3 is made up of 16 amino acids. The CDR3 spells CASSLRTAPEISPQHF. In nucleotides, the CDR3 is TGTGCCAGCAGCTTGAGGACAGCCCCCGAGATATCGCCCCAGCATTTT.

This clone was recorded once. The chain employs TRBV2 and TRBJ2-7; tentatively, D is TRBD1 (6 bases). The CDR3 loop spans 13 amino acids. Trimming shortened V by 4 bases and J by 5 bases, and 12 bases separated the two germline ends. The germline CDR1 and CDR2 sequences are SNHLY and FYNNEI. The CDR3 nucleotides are TGTGCCAGCAGTGGACCCAGGGGCCACGAGCAGTACTTC. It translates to CASSGPRGHEQYF.

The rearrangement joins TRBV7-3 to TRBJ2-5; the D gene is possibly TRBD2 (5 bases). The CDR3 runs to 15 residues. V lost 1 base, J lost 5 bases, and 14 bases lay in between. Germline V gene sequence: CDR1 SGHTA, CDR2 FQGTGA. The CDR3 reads CASSLNGHRGETQYF. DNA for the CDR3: TGTGCCAGCAGCTTAAACGGCCATCGCGGGGAGACCCAGTACTTC.

CDR3 in amino acids: CASSPSAGGLYNEQFF. CDR3 sequence (DNA): TGTGCCAGCTCACCATCTGCGGGGGGGCTGTACAATGAGCAGTTCTTC. The J gene is TRBJ2-1, the V gene TRBV18; TRBD2 aligns across 9 bases. The CDR3 covers 16 residues. V shed 2 bases, J shed 4 bases, and the junction held 6 bases outside the gene matches. CDR1 and CDR2 (germline): KGHSH, LQKENI.

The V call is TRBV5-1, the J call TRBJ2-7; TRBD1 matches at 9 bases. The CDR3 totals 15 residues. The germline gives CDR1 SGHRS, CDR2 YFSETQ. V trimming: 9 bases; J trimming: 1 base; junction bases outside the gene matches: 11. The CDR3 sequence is CATRTGDVGSYEQYF. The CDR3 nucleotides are TGCGCCACCCGGACAGGGGATGTTGGATCCTACGAGCAGTACTTC. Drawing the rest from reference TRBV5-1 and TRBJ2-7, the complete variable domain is KAGVTQTPRYLIKTRGQQVTLSCSPISGHRSVSWYQQTPGQGLQFLFEYFSETQRNKGNFPGRFSGRQFSNSRSEMNVSTLELGDSALYLCATRTGDVGSYEQYFGPGTRLTVT.

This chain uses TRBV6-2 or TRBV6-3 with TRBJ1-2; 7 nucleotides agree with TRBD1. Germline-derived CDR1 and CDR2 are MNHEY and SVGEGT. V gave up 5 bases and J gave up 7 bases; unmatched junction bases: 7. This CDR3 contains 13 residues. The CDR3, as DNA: TGTGCCAGCAGTGACAGGGTCCGACGTGGCTACACCTTC. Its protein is CASSDRVRRGYTF.

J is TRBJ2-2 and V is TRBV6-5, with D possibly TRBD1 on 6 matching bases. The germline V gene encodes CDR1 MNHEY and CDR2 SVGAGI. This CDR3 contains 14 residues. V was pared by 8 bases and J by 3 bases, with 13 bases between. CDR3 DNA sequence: TGTGCCAGCGGGACAACAGGTGACACCGGGGAGCTGTTTTTT. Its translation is CASGTTGDTGELFF.

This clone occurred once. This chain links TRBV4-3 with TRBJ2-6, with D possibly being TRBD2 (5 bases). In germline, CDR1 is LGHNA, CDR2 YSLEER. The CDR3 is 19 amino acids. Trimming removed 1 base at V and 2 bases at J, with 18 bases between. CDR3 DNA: TGCGCCAGCAGCCAAGTCGGTGGACTTGGTAAGACTGGGGCCAACGTCCTGACTTTC. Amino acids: CASSQVGGLGKTGANVLTF.

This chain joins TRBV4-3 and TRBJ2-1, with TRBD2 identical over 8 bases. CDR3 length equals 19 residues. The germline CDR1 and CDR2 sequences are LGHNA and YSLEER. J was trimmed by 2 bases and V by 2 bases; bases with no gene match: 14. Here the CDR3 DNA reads TGCGCCAGCAGCCAATACGCCCGGGGGGGACTAGACCCCTACAATGAGCAGTTCTTC. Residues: CASSQYARGGLDPYNEQFF.

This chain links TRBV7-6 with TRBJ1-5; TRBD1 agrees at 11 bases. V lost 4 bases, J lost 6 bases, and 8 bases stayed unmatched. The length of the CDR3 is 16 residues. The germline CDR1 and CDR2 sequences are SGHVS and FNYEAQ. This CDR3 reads CASSSGQGALFQPQHF. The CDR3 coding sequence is TGTGCCAGCAGCTCAGGACAGGGGGCTTTGTTTCAGCCCCAGCATTTT. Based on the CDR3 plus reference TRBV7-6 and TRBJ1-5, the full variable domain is GAGVSQSPRYKVTKRGQDVALRCDPISGHVSLYWYRQALGQGPEFLTYFNYEAQQDKSGLPNDRFSAERPEGSISTLTIQRTEQRDSAMYRCASSSGQGALFQPQHFGDGTRLSIL.

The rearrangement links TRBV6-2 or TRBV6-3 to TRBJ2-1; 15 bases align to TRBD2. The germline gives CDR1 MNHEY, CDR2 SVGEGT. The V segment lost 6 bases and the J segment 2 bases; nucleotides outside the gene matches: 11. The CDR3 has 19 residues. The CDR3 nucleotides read TGTGCCAGCAGCCGGACTAGCGGGGGGGCCAATCTGGCCTACAATGAGCAGTTCTTC. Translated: CASSRTSGGANLAYNEQFF.

DNA of the CDR3: TGTGCCAGCAGCTTGGGACTCACTACCAACAATGAGCAGTTCTTC. It encodes CASSLGLTTNNEQFF. The chain is built from TRBV7-2 and TRBJ2-1; maybe TRBD2 (6 bases). The CDR3 is 15 amino acids. Germline assignment: CDR1 SGHTA and CDR2 FQGNSA. Trimming cost V 3 bases and J 5 bases, with 14 bases left between them. Variable domain in full (rest from reference TRBV7-2 and TRBJ2-1): GAGVSQSPSNKVTEKGKDVELRCDPISGHTALYWYRQSLGQGLEFLIYFQGNSAPDKSGLPSDRFSAERTGGSVSTLTIQRTQQEDSAVYLCASSLGLTTNNEQFFGPGTRLTVL.

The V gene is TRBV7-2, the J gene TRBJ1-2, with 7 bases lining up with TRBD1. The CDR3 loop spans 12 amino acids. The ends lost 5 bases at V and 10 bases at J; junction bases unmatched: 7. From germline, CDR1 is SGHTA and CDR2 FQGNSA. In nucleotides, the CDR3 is TGTGCCAGCAGCCTACGACAGGGTGTCTACACCTTC. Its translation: CASSLRQGVYTF.

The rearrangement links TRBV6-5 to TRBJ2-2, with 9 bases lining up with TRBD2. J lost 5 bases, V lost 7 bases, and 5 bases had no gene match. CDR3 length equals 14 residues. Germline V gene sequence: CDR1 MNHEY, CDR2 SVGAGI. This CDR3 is CASTLRGGTGELFF. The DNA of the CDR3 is TGTGCCAGCACCTTGCGGGGGGGGACCGGGGAGCTGTTTTTT.

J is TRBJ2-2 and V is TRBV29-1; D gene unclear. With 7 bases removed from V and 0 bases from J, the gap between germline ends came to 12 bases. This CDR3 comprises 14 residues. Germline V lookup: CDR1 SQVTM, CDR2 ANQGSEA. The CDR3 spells CSGSRDPNTGELFF. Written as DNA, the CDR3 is TGCAGCGGAAGTCGCGATCCGAACACCGGGGAGCTGTTTTTT.

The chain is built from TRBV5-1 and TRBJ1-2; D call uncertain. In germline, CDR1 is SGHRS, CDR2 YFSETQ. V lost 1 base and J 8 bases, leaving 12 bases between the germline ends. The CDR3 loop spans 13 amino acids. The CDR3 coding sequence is TGCGCCAGCAGCTTGATGAACTCTTGGGGCTACACCTTC. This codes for CASSLMNSWGYTF.

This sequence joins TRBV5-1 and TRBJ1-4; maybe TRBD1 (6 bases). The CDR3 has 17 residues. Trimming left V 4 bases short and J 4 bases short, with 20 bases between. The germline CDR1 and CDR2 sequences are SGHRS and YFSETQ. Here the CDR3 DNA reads TGCGCCAGCAGCCCTCCGACGATAGGGGGTCTTAATGAAAAACTGTTTTTT. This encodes CASSPPTIGGLNEKLFF. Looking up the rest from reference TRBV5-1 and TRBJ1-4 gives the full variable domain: KAGVTQTPRYLIKTRGQQVTLSCSPISGHRSVSWYQQTPGQGLQFLFEYFSETQRNKGNFPGRFSGRQFSNSRSEMNVSTLELGDSALYLCASSPPTIGGLNEKLFFGSGTQLSVL.